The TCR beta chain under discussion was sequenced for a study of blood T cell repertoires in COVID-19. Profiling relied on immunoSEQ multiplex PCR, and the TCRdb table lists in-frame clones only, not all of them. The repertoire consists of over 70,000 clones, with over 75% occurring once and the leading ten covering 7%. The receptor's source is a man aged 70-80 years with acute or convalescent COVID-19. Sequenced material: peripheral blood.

The CDR3 loop is CASSQDSLKAAGNEKLFF. CDR3 coding DNA: TGCGCCAGCAGCCAAGACTCTTTAAAGGCGGCTGGTAATGAAAAACTGTTTTTT. This rearrangement joins TRBV4-1 to TRBJ1-4; no clear D. Trimming shortened V by 0 bases and J by 4 bases, and 18 bases separated the two germline ends. Germline CDR1 MGHRA, CDR2 YSYEKL. This CDR3 is 18 amino acids long.